The 10 T cell receptor beta chains presented below share a single source sample, sequenced in a study of beta chain features in type 1 diabetes. Study-level points and caveats: Across all four CD4+ subsets, people with type 1 diabetes showed modestly shorter TCRB CDR3s.

Antigen specificity for these receptors is unknown. Every bit of the isolated RNA underwent reverse transcription, so sequencing read expressed TCRB transcripts. Generated by immunoSEQ multiplex PCR, the TCRdb table keeps only in-frame clones and is missing some. The sample yields roughly 130,000 clones, about 16% seen once. Input material: central memory CD4+ T cells from blood. The receptors were gathered from a man aged 25 to 40 with type 1 diabetes.

The chain combines TRBV7-6 with TRBJ2-1; 11 bases line up with TRBD1. CDR3 length: 15 amino acids. CDR1 is SGHVS and CDR2 is FNYEAQ in the germline V gene. The V and J ends lost 5 bases and 7 bases, in that order; junction bases with no gene match: 7. The CDR3 DNA reads as TGTGCCAGCAGCGCCGGGACAGGGGGAGGAAATGAGCAGTTCTTC. Translation gives CASSAGTGGGNEQFF.

This clone has just a few counts. The chain uses TRBV29-1 and TRBJ1-5; 7 bases map to TRBD1. This CDR3 region has 15 residues. The germline CDR1 and CDR2 sequences are SQVTM and ANQGSEA. The junction had 5 bases not matched to a gene; V was cut back by 3 bases and J by 0 bases. Here the CDR3 reads CSVDTTGDSNQPQHF. The DNA of the CDR3 is TGCAGCGTTGACACCACAGGGGATAGCAATCAGCCCCAGCATTTT.

The chain recombines TRBV11-2 with TRBJ1-2; 8 bases agree with TRBD1. V lost 5 bases and J lost 3; bases outside the gene matches: 2. This CDR3 spans 13 amino acids. Looked up from germline, CDR1 is SGHAT and CDR2 is FQNNGV. DNA of the CDR3: TGTGCCAGCAGCCCGGACAGGGACTATGGCTACACCTTC. It codes for CASSPDRDYGYTF.

This clone came up a few times. The CDR3 is CASSQDFGGPYGYTF. In DNA form, the CDR3 reads TGCGCCAGCAGCCAAGATTTCGGGGGTCCCTATGGCTACACCTTC. V usage is TRBV4-3 and J usage is TRBJ1-2, with TRBD1 as a possible D gene (5 bases). Germline V gene data show CDR1 as LGHNA and CDR2 as YSLEER. Trimming took off 0 bases at V and 4 bases at J, with 12 bases between the two ends. The CDR3 consists of 15 residues.

This clone showed up just a few times. This sequence joins TRBV5-1 and TRBJ2-1; D might be TRBD1 (6 bases). Looked up from germline, CDR1 is SGHRS and CDR2 is YFSETQ. V lost 5 bases and J lost 7, with 19 bases in between. CDR3 length equals 15 residues. CDR3 sequence: CASRRQATTGNEQFF. In nucleotides, the CDR3 is TGCGCCAGCAGGCGACAAGCCACTACAGGGAATGAGCAGTTCTTC.

This sequence joins TRBV25-1 and TRBJ2-7; a possible D gene is TRBD1 (5 bases). CDR3 size: 12 residues. The V and J ends lost 4 bases and 3 bases respectively, with 7 bases between them. Germline values: CDR1 MGHDK, CDR2 SYGVNS. The CDR3 reads CASSAQGYEQYF. CDR3 nucleotide sequence: TGTGCCAGCAGTGCCCAGGGCTACGAGCAGTACTTC.

This clone has ten or more counts. This sequence joins TRBV5-1 and TRBJ2-4; tentative D call: TRBD2 (5 bases). Germline CDR1 reads SGHRS; CDR2 reads YFSETQ. V was cut by 4 bases and J by 0 bases, with 14 bases left in between. The CDR3 sequence is 16 residues long. CDR3 DNA: TGCGCCAGCAGCGCCGGGGATGATCTAGCCAAAAACATTCAGTACTTC. Translating it yields CASSAGDDLAKNIQYF. Together with reference TRBV5-1 and TRBJ2-4, the CDR3 gives the full variable domain: KAGVTQTPRYLIKTRGQQVTLSCSPISGHRSVSWYQQTPGQGLQFLFEYFSETQRNKGNFPGRFSGRQFSNSRSEMNVSTLELGDSALYLCASSAGDDLAKNIQYFGAGTRLSVL.

This clone has only a few counts. The rearrangement uses TRBV2 and TRBJ2-2; D not certain. Looked up from germline, CDR1 is SNHLY and CDR2 is FYNNEI. V gave up 3 bases and J gave up 3 bases, with 8 bases separating them. The length of the CDR3 is 14 residues. CDR3 coding DNA: TGTGCCAGCAGTGAGTCCCTTTACACCGGGGAGCTGTTTTTT. Amino acids: CASSESLYTGELFF.

The chain couples TRBV2 to TRBJ2-5; unclear D gene. Germline CDR1 reads SNHLY; CDR2 reads FYNNEI. V dropped 5 bases and J dropped 2 bases, with 12 bases sitting between them. The CDR3 is 14 residues long. The CDR3 nucleotides are TGTGCCAGCAGTCGGACCTCACCACAAGAGACCCAGTACTTC. Protein product: CASSRTSPQETQYF.

The genes are TRBV7-2 and TRBJ2-1; 13 bases match TRBD2. The CDR3 contains 17 residues. The germline V gene has CDR1 SGHTA and CDR2 FQGNSA. V shed 5 bases, J shed 0 bases, and the junction held 4 bases outside the gene matches. The CDR3 bases are TGTGCCAGCAGCCCTGGGACTAGCGGGACCTCCTACAATGAGCAGTTCTTC. Translation gives CASSPGTSGTSYNEQFF.